Below are 15 T cell receptor beta chains sequenced from a single sample in a study of shared clonotypes between healthy human individuals. Assay used: immunoSEQ multiplex PCR; TCRdb lists only in-frame clones, some missing. The sample has over a million clones; approximately 97% are singletons. Sequencing was carried out using naive CD4+ T cells sorted from blood. The subset is: CD45RA+ positively selected. All receptors come from a man younger than 45 in good health.

The rearrangement uses TRBV9 and TRBJ2-3, with 8 bases that match TRBD1. The CDR3 covers 15 residues. Trimming at V came to 0 bases and at J to 7 bases, leaving 7 bases not matched to a gene. Looked up from germline, CDR1 is SGDLS and CDR2 is YYNGEE. CDR3 DNA: TGTGCCAGCAGCGTAGCCGGGACAGGTCCTTATACGCAGTATTTT. This translates into CASSVAGTGPYTQYF.

The chain employs TRBV5-1 and TRBJ2-7; D might be TRBD2 (6 bases). Germline V gives CDR1 SGHRS, CDR2 YFSETQ. The germline V and J ends were trimmed by 5 bases and 5 bases, with 11 bases remaining between them. The CDR3 is made up of 12 amino acids. CDR3 amino acids: CASSPAGNEQYF. The CDR3 nucleotides read TGCGCCAGCAGTCCAGCGGGCAACGAGCAGTACTTC.

The chain recombines TRBV28 with TRBJ2-1, with TRBD2 identical over 8 bases. Germline loops: CDR1 MDHEN, CDR2 SYDVKM. The CDR3 contains 13 residues. V was clipped by 10 bases and J by 9 bases; unmatched bases: 11. CDR3 bases: TGTGCCATCAACCCCCGGACTAGCAGTGAGCAGTTCTTC. This encodes CAINPRTSSEQFF.

The gene calls are TRBV18 and TRBJ2-1, with TRBD2 matching over 13 bases. The V and J ends lost 1 base and 0 bases, in that order; junction bases with no gene match: 6. Germline CDR1 is KGHSH and CDR2 is LQKENI. CDR3 length: 19 residues. The CDR3 DNA sequence: TGTGCCAGCTCACCACTGGGACTAGCGGGGACAAGCTCCTACAATGAGCAGTTCTTC. It specifies CASSPLGLAGTSSYNEQFF.

The rearrangement joins TRBV7-9 to TRBJ2-2; possible D gene TRBD2, 6 bases. Germline values: CDR1 SEHNR, CDR2 FQNEAQ (reference sequence). The CDR3 sequence is 13 residues long. Trimming removed 3 bases at V and 6 bases at J, with 8 bases between. DNA of the CDR3: TGTGCCAGCAGCTTCGGCGGGGCCGGGGAGCTGTTTTTT. This codes for CASSFGGAGELFF.

The chain is built from TRBV29-1 and TRBJ2-1; 8 positions agree with TRBD1. Per germline, CDR1 SQVTM and CDR2 ANQGSEA. The ends lost 0 bases at V and 2 bases at J; junction bases unmatched: 6. This CDR3 has 16 residues. The CDR3: CSVEDLDRGAYNEQFF. CDR3 DNA: TGCAGCGTTGAAGACCTAGACAGGGGAGCCTACAATGAGCAGTTCTTC.

This chain links TRBV12-5 with TRBJ2-7; 7 bases are a match to TRBD1. Germline CDR1 is LGHNT and CDR2 is FRNRAP. The junction had 18 bases not matched to a gene; V was cut back by 9 bases and J by 1 base. CDR3 length: 17 amino acids. This chain's CDR3 is CASDIWSGQTISYEQYF. DNA of the CDR3: TGTGCTAGCGATATATGGTCGGGACAGACAATATCCTACGAGCAGTACTTC.

The chain couples TRBV30 to TRBJ2-2, with a tentative D call TRBD2 (6 bases). CDR3 length: 15 amino acids. With 1 base removed from V and 4 bases from J, the gap between germline ends came to 13 bases. From germline, CDR1 is GTSNPN and CDR2 SVGIG (reference sequence). In DNA form, the CDR3 reads TGTGCCTGGAGTGGCACGGGAGCGCGCACCGGGGAGCTGTTTTTT. It codes for CAWSGTGARTGELFF.

The chain couples TRBV28 to TRBJ1-1, with D maybe TRBD1 (5 bases). This CDR3 has 14 residues. Looked up from germline, CDR1 is MDHEN and CDR2 is SYDVKM. V was shortened by 2 bases and J by 4 bases, with 11 bases between the two germline ends. Here the CDR3 DNA reads TGTGCCAGCAGTTTAGTATCCAGGGCCACTGAAGCTTTCTTT. Its protein is CASSLVSRATEAFF.

Here the CDR3 reads CASNGPGTRYTF. CDR3 in DNA: TGTGCCAGCAACGGACCGGGGACTCGCTACACCTTC. This chain joins TRBV2 and TRBJ1-2; tentatively, D is TRBD1 (5 bases). V lost 7 bases and J lost 9, with 15 bases in between. Germline loops: CDR1 SNHLY, CDR2 FYNNEI. The CDR3 totals 12 residues. The full variable domain, its missing parts supplied by reference TRBV2 and TRBJ1-2, is EPEVTQTPSHQVTQMGQEVILRCVPISNHLYFYWYRQILGQKVEFLVSFYNNEISEKSEIFDDQFSVERPDGSNFTLKIRSTKLEDSAMYFCASNGPGTRYTFGSGTRLTVV.

The chain joins TRBV18 to TRBJ2-3, with unresolved D. CDR3 length: 13 residues. Germline assignment: CDR1 KGHSH and CDR2 LQKENI. V lost 0 bases and J 3 bases, leaving 4 bases between the germline ends. CDR3 residues: CASSPPETDTQYF. The CDR3 DNA reads as TGTGCCAGCTCACCACCGGAGACAGATACGCAGTATTTT.

This sequence joins TRBV29-1 and TRBJ2-1; tentatively, D is TRBD2 (6 bases). Germline CDR1 reads SQVTM; CDR2 reads ANQGSEA. Trimming left V 5 bases short and J 4 bases short, with 15 bases between. The CDR3 length is 14 residues. CDR3 nucleotide sequence: TGCAGCGTTTTCGGGGTAGCGGATTACAATGAGCAGTTCTTC. Its translation is CSVFGVADYNEQFF.

Remarks on this clone: Different DNA sequences within this sample yield the same CDR3. The gene calls are TRBV29-1 and TRBJ1-1, with D perhaps matching TRBD1 (5 bases). Trimming stripped 4 bases from V and 5 bases from J, with 11 bases between. CDR3 length: 12 residues. Germline CDR1 and CDR2: SQVTM and ANQGSEA. The CDR3 here is CSVGGGGTEAFF. The DNA for the CDR3 is TGCAGCGTTGGGGGGGGTGGGACTGAAGCTTTCTTT.

This clone is a singleton in its sample. The chain has TRBV7-3 and TRBJ2-3; no clear D. V was clipped by 4 bases and J by 3 bases, with 11 bases between them. This CDR3 comprises 14 residues. The germline CDR1 and CDR2 sequences are SGHTA and FQGTGA. In DNA form, the CDR3 reads TGTGCCAGCAGCTCAAGGGTCGGGACAGATACGCAGTATTTT. Its translation is CASSSRVGTDTQYF.

Worth noting for this clone: Other DNA sequences of this sample code for an identical CDR3. The V and J genes are TRBV28 and TRBJ2-7; no firm D call. CDR3 length: 12 residues. Per germline, CDR1 MDHEN and CDR2 SYDVKM. With 2 bases removed from V and 5 bases from J, the gap between germline ends came to 7 bases. CDR3 region: CASSLAGHEQYF. CDR3 nucleotides: TGTGCCAGCAGTTTAGCCGGACACGAGCAGTACTTC.